The 23 T cell receptor beta chains below come from one sample, sequenced in a study of cytomegalovirus exposure and HLA in healthy donors. The PCR contained 60 Vbeta and 13 Jbeta primers. Measured with immunoSEQ multiplex PCR; TCRdb has only the in-frame clones, and not every one. The sample table sets out 75,000 to 95,000 clones. The material sequenced was PBMCs. Source of these receptors: a girl aged 10-17 years in good health and CMV-seropositive.

The rearrangement uses TRBV5-4 and TRBJ1-2; D possibly corresponds to TRBD1 (5 bases). Trimming removed 4 bases at V and 4 bases at J, with 14 bases between. Germline assignment: CDR1 SGHNT and CDR2 YYREEE (reference sequence). This CDR3 has 14 residues. CDR3 nucleotide sequence: TGTGCCAGCAGCACGGCGGGAGGGGTCTATGGCTACACCTTC. Amino acids: CASSTAGGVYGYTF.

The chain joins TRBV5-5 to TRBJ2-5, with 12 positions matching TRBD2. V shed 4 bases and J 1 base; nucleotides not matched to a gene: 5. This CDR3 region has 16 residues. CDR1 and CDR2 (germline): SGHKS, YYEKEE (reference sequence). CDR3 coding DNA: TGTGCCAGCAGCCAGACTAGCGGGGGACCCCAAGAGACCCAGTACTTC. Encoded protein: CASSQTSGGPQETQYF.

This sequence joins TRBV18 and TRBJ1-4; 7 bases agree with TRBD1. Germline-derived CDR1 and CDR2 are KGHSH and LQKENI. V lost 5 bases, J lost 8 bases, and 8 bases stayed unmatched. The CDR3 totals 14 residues. The CDR3: CASSTGQPEEKLFF. The DNA of the CDR3 is TGTGCCAGCTCAACGGGACAGCCGGAAGAAAAACTGTTTTTT.

The chain combines TRBV9 with TRBJ2-3; 11 nucleotides line up with TRBD2. This CDR3 contains 15 residues. Trimming took 4 bases from V and 2 from J; bases not matched to a gene: 3. Germline V gene data show CDR1 as SGDLS and CDR2 as YYNGEE. The chain's CDR3 is CASSPSGGTTDTQYF. In DNA form, the CDR3 reads TGTGCCAGCAGCCCTAGCGGGGGGACCACAGATACGCAGTATTTT.

The genes are TRBV5-5 and TRBJ2-5, with 8 bases fitting TRBD1. With 4 bases clipped from V and 5 bases from J, the junction kept 10 bases outside the gene matches. Looked up from germline, CDR1 is SGHKS and CDR2 is YYEKEE (reference sequence). There are 15 residues in the CDR3. This CDR3 reads CASSPTGVWGETQYF. In nucleotides, the CDR3 is TGTGCCAGCAGCCCGACAGGGGTGTGGGGGGAGACCCAGTACTTC.

The V and J genes are TRBV5-6 and TRBJ1-6; D may be TRBD1 (5 bases). Germline V lookup: CDR1 SGHDT, CDR2 YYEEEE. V lost 2 bases, J lost 7 bases, and 10 bases lay in between. The CDR3 length is 14 residues. The CDR3 DNA sequence: TGTGCCAGCAGCTTCAGGGTAGAGAATTCACCCCTCCACTTT. Translation: CASSFRVENSPLHF.

The chain is built from TRBV5-4 and TRBJ1-2; 7 nucleotides align to TRBD1. The CDR3 totals 11 residues. CDR1 and CDR2 (germline): SGHNT, YYREEE (reference sequence). V lost 5 bases and J lost 6; bases outside the gene matches: 1. CDR3 in amino acids: CASSTGDGYTF. The CDR3 DNA reads as TGTGCCAGCAGTACAGGGGATGGCTACACCTTC.

This chain uses TRBV6-5 with TRBJ2-2; a possible D gene is TRBD1 (6 bases). With 6 bases removed from V and 8 bases from J, the gap between germline ends came to 10 bases. Per germline, CDR1 MNHEY and CDR2 SVGAGI. The length of the CDR3 is 12 residues. This chain's CDR3 is CASSLGQGELFF. The CDR3 DNA reads TGTGCCAGCAGCCTAGGACAGGGGGAGCTGTTTTTT.

This rearrangement joins TRBV7-3 to TRBJ2-3, with 8 positions matching TRBD2. Germline CDR1 reads SGHTA; CDR2 reads FQGTGA. V lost 8 bases to trimming and J lost 3 bases; unmatched junction nucleotides: 4. The CDR3 totals 13 residues. The CDR3 region is CASGGGGTDTQYF. The CDR3 DNA follows: TGTGCCAGCGGGGGCGGGGGGACAGATACGCAGTATTTT.

This chain links TRBV7-2 with TRBJ1-2; no definite D call. CDR1 and CDR2 from the germline V gene are SGHTA and FQGNSA. CDR3 length: 14 residues. V lost 9 bases and J lost 1, with 15 bases in between. The CDR3 sequence is CASSGTSYNYGYTF. The CDR3 region has the DNA TGTGCCAGTAGCGGCACGTCGTATAACTATGGCTACACCTTC.

The rearrangement links TRBV6-6 to TRBJ2-5; D is ambiguous. Germline CDR1 is MNHNY and CDR2 is SVGAGI (reference sequence). The length of the CDR3 is 12 residues. The V gene lost 8 bases and the J gene lost 2 bases, with 9 bases spanning the gap. DNA of the CDR3: TGTGCCAGCGGAGCTATTCAAGAGACCCAGTACTTC. Protein: CASGAIQETQYF.

This rearrangement joins TRBV5-6 to TRBJ2-6; D is possibly TRBD2 (6 bases). This CDR3 is built from 14 residues. From germline, CDR1 is SGHDT and CDR2 YYEEEE. Trimming left V 0 bases short and J 12 bases short, with 13 bases between. The CDR3 is CASSLGAGTGVLTF. For the CDR3, the DNA is TGTGCCAGCAGCTTGGGGGCGGGGACCGGCGTCCTGACTTTC.

This chain joins TRBV29-1 and TRBJ2-1; 11 bases agree with TRBD2. This CDR3 is 14 amino acids long. The junction had 7 bases not matched to a gene; V was cut back by 8 bases and J by 4 bases. Germline V CDR1 and CDR2: SQVTM, ANQGSEA. The CDR3 DNA sequence: TGCAGCCTCGCCGGGACTAGCGGTTACAATGAGCAGTTCTTC. This encodes CSLAGTSGYNEQFF.

This rearrangement joins TRBV27 to TRBJ1-2; a weak D match, TRBD1 (5 bases). The CDR3 runs to 14 residues. Trimming removed 5 bases at V and 3 bases at J, with 13 bases between. Germline values: CDR1 MNHEY, CDR2 SMNVEV (reference sequence). Here the CDR3 DNA reads TGTGCCAGCAGTCCCGTGACAGAGCACTATGGCTACACCTTC. It specifies CASSPVTEHYGYTF.

This chain links TRBV15 with TRBJ1-2; 12 bases align to TRBD1. CDR1 is LNHNV, CDR2 YYDKDF, per germline (reference sequence). V dropped 0 bases and J dropped 4; count of bases not matched to a gene: 0. The CDR3 covers 15 residues. The CDR3 sequence: CATSREGQGAYGYTF. In DNA form, the CDR3 reads TGTGCCACCAGCAGAGAGGGACAGGGGGCCTATGGCTACACCTTC.

The V call is TRBV6-5, the J call TRBJ1-2, with D possibly TRBD1 on 5 matching bases. Germline CDR1 MNHEY, CDR2 SVGAGI. Trimming cost V 0 bases and J 1 base, with 6 bases left between them. The CDR3 runs 14 residues. The DNA of the CDR3 is TGTGCCAGCAGTTACTCGACAGTTAACTATGGCTACACCTTC. Translation gives CASSYSTVNYGYTF.

The chain carries TRBV4-3 and TRBJ2-7, with TRBD1 identical over 9 bases. CDR1 is LGHNA and CDR2 is YSLEER in the germline V gene. This CDR3 spans 19 amino acids. Trimming removed 0 bases from V and 3 bases from J; junction bases left unmatched: 15. The CDR3 loop reads CASSQDWGGTGSWGYEQYF. The CDR3 region has the DNA TGCGCCAGCAGCCAAGATTGGGGGGGGACAGGGTCATGGGGCTACGAGCAGTACTTC.

The chain's CDR3 is CASSEAGPGTYSGNTIYF. As DNA, the CDR3 is TGTGCCAGCAGTGAAGCTGGCCCCGGGACATACTCTGGAAACACCATATATTTT. The rearrangement uses TRBV2 and TRBJ1-3, with a tentative D call TRBD1 (6 bases). The CDR3 is 18 residues long. V lost 0 bases to trimming and J lost 0 bases, with 15 bases between them. Per germline, CDR1 SNHLY and CDR2 FYNNEI.

The J gene is TRBJ2-5, the V gene TRBV5-1; D gene unclear. Per germline, CDR1 SGHRS and CDR2 YFSETQ. This CDR3 has 14 amino acids. The ends were cut back, 2 bases at V and 5 bases at J, with 13 bases in the middle. DNA of the CDR3: TGCGCCAGCAGCTTACCCGAGCGTGGGGAGACCCAGTACTTC. This codes for CASSLPERGETQYF.

The J gene is TRBJ2-5, the V gene TRBV5-1; D may be TRBD2 (6 bases). Germline V gene data show CDR1 as SGHRS and CDR2 as YFSETQ. This CDR3 region has 14 residues. Trimming took off 4 bases at V and 2 bases at J, with 12 bases between the two ends. The CDR3 here is CASSPGLGQETQYF. In DNA, the CDR3 is TGCGCCAGCAGCCCGGGACTGGGACAAGAGACCCAGTACTTC.

The chain couples TRBV11-2 to TRBJ1-2; TRBD1 is a possible D gene (6 bases). The germline gives CDR1 SGHAT, CDR2 FQNNGV. V was trimmed by 7 bases and J by 8 bases, leaving 17 bases between them. The CDR3 covers 13 residues. CDR3 bases: TGTGCCAGCACAAGGGGGAACTCGGGCGGCTACACCTTC. This gives the protein CASTRGNSGGYTF.

V usage is TRBV7-9 and J usage is TRBJ1-2; D is unresolved. Per the germline V gene, CDR1 is SEHNR and CDR2 is FQNEAQ (reference sequence). The CDR3 consists of 14 residues. V lost 6 bases to trimming and J lost 8 bases, with 19 bases between them. The CDR3 DNA is TGTGCCAGCAGTCAAGCCACGGGGTACGGAGGCTACACCTTC. It codes for CASSQATGYGGYTF.

The chain links TRBV7-7 to TRBJ2-1, with 10 bases that match TRBD2. CDR1 is SSHAT, CDR2 FNYEAQ, per germline (reference sequence). The CDR3 loop spans 15 amino acids. V trimming: 5 bases; J trimming: 4 bases; junction bases outside the gene matches: 5. The CDR3 here is CASSAGLAAYNEQFF. CDR3 sequence (DNA): TGTGCCAGCAGCGCCGGACTAGCGGCATACAATGAGCAGTTCTTC.